A selection of T cell receptor beta chains follows, all from one sample in a study of beta chain features in type 1 diabetes. Sequencing used immunoSEQ multiplex PCR; TCRdb keeps in-frame clones, though not all of them. In the table there are roughly 370,000 clones, 11% to 15% of which are singletons. The sample comprised naive CD4+ T cells from blood. These receptors were taken from a man under 40 in good health. CDR3s include the opening cysteine and the closing phenylalanine or tryptophan. The D gene is left open where the match is weak. Size is stated for part of the rows, as once, few or many counts, or as a class when the clone is expanded.

j_gene | d_gene | v_gene | abundance | CDR3nt | CDR3aa
TRBJ2-3 | TRBD2 | TRBV5-6 | few | TGTGCCAGCAGCTTGTTCGGTTCTAGCGGAACCACTAGCACAGATACGCAGTATTTT | CASSLFGSSGTTSTDTQYF
TRBJ2-3 | NA | TRBV30 | NA | TGTGCCTGGAGTCCGAACTCGAAAGATACGCAGTATTTT | CAWSPNSKDTQYF
TRBJ1-1 | NA | TRBV9 | few | TGTGCCAGCAGCGTGCAGGGGAACACTGAAGCTTTCTTT | CASSVQGNTEAFF
TRBJ2-3 | TRBD1 | TRBV10-3 | few | TGTGCCATCAAACACAGGGGGCCGTCAGATACGCAGTATTTT | CAIKHRGPSDTQYF
TRBJ2-1 | TRBD2 | TRBV19 | NA | TGTGCCAGTAGTGACGGGACTAATCGTGAGCAGTTCTTC | CASSDGTNREQFF
TRBJ2-7 | TRBD1 | TRBV5-1 | few | TGCGCCAGCAGCCAACCGGGACAGGAGGGTTGGGACGAGCAGTACTTC | CASSQPGQEGWDEQYF
TRBJ1-5 | NA | TRBV30 | few | TGTGCCTGGGGGGGACACCTGATGGAGGCCCAGCATTTT | CAWGGHLMEAQHF
TRBJ1-3 | NA | TRBV30 | many | TGTGCCTGGAGCGCTACAGGGAGCTCTGGAAACACCATATATTTT | CAWSATGSSGNTIYF
TRBJ2-5 | NA | TRBV11-3 | few | TGTGCCAGCAGCTTAGGGCAAGAGACCCAGTACTTC | CASSLGQETQYF
TRBJ2-6 | NA | TRBV4-2 | NA | TGTGCCAGCAGCCAAAGACACTCTGGGGCCAACGTCCTGACTTTC | CASSQRHSGANVLTF
TRBJ2-5 | NA | TRBV27 | NA | TGTGCCAGCAGTTTCCAGCCATTACAGCAAGAGACCCAGTACTTC | CASSFQPLQQETQYF
TRBJ2-5 | NA | TRBV7-9 | few | TGTGCCAGCAGCTTAGGACAGCTTGGGGCCCAGTACTTC | CASSLGQLGAQYF
TRBJ2-5 | TRBD2 | TRBV5-1 | NA | TGCGCCAGCCGCGAGGGGCTAGCGGGAGGAGAGACCCAGTACTTC | CASREGLAGGETQYF
TRBJ2-4 | TRBD1 | TRBV7-2 | NA | TGTGCCAGCAGCTTGTGGGACAGCCTTTTGGCCAAAAACATTCAGTACTTC | CASSLWDSLLAKNIQYF
TRBJ2-7 | TRBD1 | TRBV4-1 | NA | TGCGCCAGCAGCCAAGAGCAGGGGGTCTCCTACGAGCAGTACTTC | CASSQEQGVSYEQYF
TRBJ1-2 | NA | TRBV5-6 | NA | TGTGCCTCGACCACTTGGGAGGAGAGTGGCTACACCTTC | CASTTWEESGYTF
TRBJ1-5 | TRBD1 | TRBV7-9 | NA | TGTGCCAGCAGCTTGGGAGGGGGCAATAGCAATCAGCCCCAGCATTTT | CASSLGGGNSNQPQHF
TRBJ2-7 | NA | TRBV2 | NA | TGTGCCAGCAGTGCGGCCCTGATAGGGGAGCAGTACTTC | CASSAALIGEQYF
TRBJ2-3 | TRBD2 | TRBV6-1 | NA | TGTGCCAGCAGTGGGGGAGGGGTTATAGATACGCAGTATTTT | CASSGGGVIDTQYF
TRBJ2-3 | NA | TRBV4-3 | few | TGCGCCAGCAGCCAAGTAAGGGCTCGGGATACGCAGTATTTT | CASSQVRARDTQYF
TRBJ1-4 | NA | TRBV9 | few | TGTGCCAGCAGCGTAGGGTGGGCAGTAGAAGAAAAACTGTTTTTT | CASSVGWAVEEKLFF
TRBJ2-1 | NA | TRBV9 | few | TGTGCCAGCAGCGGAAGCTCCTACAATGAGCAGTTCTTC | CASSGSSYNEQFF
TRBJ1-3 | NA | TRBV5-4 | few | TGTGCCAGCAGCTCGGGTCAGGGCAGGAACACCATATATTTT | CASSSGQGRNTIYF
TRBJ2-1 | NA | TRBV18 | few | TGTGCCAGCTCACCCGAGTTGGCAGGTCCCGGCGGTGAGCAGTTCTTC | CASSPELAGPGGEQFF
TRBJ2-3 | NA | TRBV7-9 | NA | TGTGCCAGCAGGGTAGCGCCAGATACGCAGTATTTT | CASRVAPDTQYF
TRBJ1-3 | NA | TRBV23-1 | NA | TGCGCCAGCAGTCAATCCCAGGAAAATGGAAACACCATATATTTT | CASSQSQENGNTIYF